The 8 T cell receptor beta chains below were found in one sample sequenced in a study of OX40 agonist ivuxolimab in advanced cancers. The data were produced by immunoSEQ multiplex PCR, yet TCRdb's version contains in-frame clones alone and is incomplete. The sample yields some 80,000 clones, roughly 92% seen once. Sequencing was performed on CD4+ or CD8+ T cells sorted from blood, taken in a trial of the OX40 agonist ivuxolimab. These receptors were obtained from an adult with an advanced solid tumor such as melanoma, head and neck, liver or kidney cancer.

The J gene is TRBJ1-1, the V gene TRBV2; possibly TRBD1 for D (5 bases). From germline, CDR1 is SNHLY and CDR2 FYNNEI. Trimming took 1 base from V and 7 from J, leaving 16 bases between them. The CDR3 covers 15 residues. The CDR3 nucleotides are TGTGCCAGCAGTGAAGGGCAGGGAGCTGGCGATGAAGCTTTCTTT. The encoded protein is CASSEGQGAGDEAFF.

This clone came up a few times. The chain's CDR3 is CASSFMGWQIGLRSNQPQHF. The CDR3 DNA reads TGTGCCAGCAGCTTCATGGGGTGGCAGATTGGGTTAAGGAGCAATCAGCCCCAGCATTTT. The genes are TRBV5-8 and TRBJ1-5; no definite D call. Trimming left V 2 bases short and J 1 base short, with 25 bases between. Germline CDR1 SGHTS, CDR2 YDEGEE. This CDR3 has 20 residues.

The chain couples TRBV11-2 to TRBJ1-2; weak D call: TRBD1 (5 bases). The CDR3 loop spans 14 amino acids. Germline V gene data show CDR1 as SGHAT and CDR2 as FQNNGV. V was cut by 7 bases and J by 1 base, with 13 bases left in between. The CDR3 sequence: CASTTGDFNYGYTF. The CDR3 coding sequence is TGTGCCAGCACGACGGGGGACTTTAACTATGGCTACACCTTC.

In its sample, this clone ranks as medium-sized. The chain joins TRBV5-4 to TRBJ1-2; 9 nucleotides match TRBD1. This CDR3 has 13 amino acids. Germline V CDR1 and CDR2: SGHNT, YYREEE (reference sequence). The V segment lost 10 bases and the J segment 5 bases; nucleotides outside the gene matches: 9. The CDR3 here is CAFKDRGSYGYTF. In DNA form, the CDR3 reads TGTGCCTTTAAGGACAGGGGTAGTTATGGCTACACCTTC.

The chain uses TRBV7-2 and TRBJ1-1; unclear D gene. CDR1 SGHTA and CDR2 FQGNSA come from the germline V gene. Trimming removed 3 bases at V and 2 bases at J, with 4 bases between. The CDR3 contains 12 residues. The CDR3 sequence: CASSFRNTEAFF. The CDR3, as DNA: TGTGCCAGCAGCTTTCGAAACACTGAAGCTTTCTTT.

The CDR3 DNA is TGCGCCAGCAGCTTGTTACCAGGGGGCGAATTCTCTGGGGCCAACGTCCTGACTTTC. Translating it yields CASSLLPGGEFSGANVLTF. The chain employs TRBV5-1 and TRBJ2-6; 8 nucleotides align to TRBD1. Trimming took 1 base from V and 0 from J; bases not matched to a gene: 9. The CDR3 is 19 amino acids. Germline values: CDR1 SGHRS, CDR2 YFSETQ.

The chain links TRBV7-8 to TRBJ2-7, with D possibly matching TRBD1 (5 bases). CDR1 is SGHVS and CDR2 is FQNEAQ in the germline V gene. The CDR3 has 13 residues. V was clipped by 2 bases and J by 2 bases, with 7 bases between them. For the CDR3, the DNA is TGTGCCAGCAGCTTATCAGGGACCTACGAGCAGTACTTC. Protein product: CASSLSGTYEQYF.

This chain connects TRBV4-1 to TRBJ2-7, with 11 bases fitting TRBD2. Germline V lookup: CDR1 MGHRA, CDR2 YSYEKL. J gave up 4 bases and V 4 bases, and 3 bases lay outside the gene matches. The length of the CDR3 is 14 residues. CDR3 coding DNA: TGCGCCAGCAGCCGCGGGACTAGCGGATACGAGCAGTACTTC. It translates to CASSRGTSGYEQYF.